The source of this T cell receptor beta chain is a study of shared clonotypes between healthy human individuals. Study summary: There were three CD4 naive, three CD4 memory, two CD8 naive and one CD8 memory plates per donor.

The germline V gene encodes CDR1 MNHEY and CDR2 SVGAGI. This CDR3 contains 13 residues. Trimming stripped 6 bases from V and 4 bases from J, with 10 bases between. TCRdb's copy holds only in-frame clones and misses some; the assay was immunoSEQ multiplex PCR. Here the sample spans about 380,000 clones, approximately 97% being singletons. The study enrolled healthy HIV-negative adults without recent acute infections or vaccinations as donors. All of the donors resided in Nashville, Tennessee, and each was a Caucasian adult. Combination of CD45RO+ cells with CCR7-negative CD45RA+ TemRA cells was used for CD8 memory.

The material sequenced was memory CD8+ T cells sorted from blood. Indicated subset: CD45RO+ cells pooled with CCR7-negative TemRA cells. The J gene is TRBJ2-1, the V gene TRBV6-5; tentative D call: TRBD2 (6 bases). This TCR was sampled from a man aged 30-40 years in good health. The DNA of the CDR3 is TGTGCCAGCAGCCGGGGACTTTACAATGAGCAGTTCTTC. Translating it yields CASSRGLYNEQFF.